This T cell receptor beta chain came from a study of vaccination and CD4 T cells after COVID-19. Study information: Participants were administered two doses of either the BNT162b2 or the mRNA-1273 vaccine.

Treatment meaning: approximately nine-day PBMC culture with coronavirus spike peptide pools or control peptides (ViraFEST assay). TCR sequencing followed the expansion of antigen-specific T cells with peptide pools in ViraFEST. Study-wide points: Analysis of convalescent patients found that 304 of 307 vaccine-specific clones were spike mono-reactive.

At the Johns Hopkins FTIC core, DNA taken from cultured CD4+ T cells was sequenced by way of the Oncomine TCR Beta short-read assay. Once CD4+ T cells had been cultured, genomic DNA was extracted from them. One entry per CDR3 protein results from TCRdb running MiXCR on the PCR reads. The sample records almost 20,000 distinct CDR3 sequences, about 80% being singletons. Germline V gene lookup returns CDR1 MNHNS and CDR2 SASEGT. V shed 6 bases and J shed 0 bases, with 15 bases lying between them. The CDR3 has 15 amino acids. About this clonotype: Its cognate antigen is unknown.

The chain has TRBV6-1 and TRBJ2-7; perhaps TRBD1 as D (5 bases). Source: CD4+ T cells from blood, cultured in vitro, taken after SARS-CoV-2 vaccination. The source is a human donor who received a COVID-19 vaccine. The chain's CDR3 is CASSDSRVLSYEQYF. CDR3 DNA sequence: TGTGCCAGCAGCGACTCCAGGGTTCTCTCCTACGAGCAGTACTTC.